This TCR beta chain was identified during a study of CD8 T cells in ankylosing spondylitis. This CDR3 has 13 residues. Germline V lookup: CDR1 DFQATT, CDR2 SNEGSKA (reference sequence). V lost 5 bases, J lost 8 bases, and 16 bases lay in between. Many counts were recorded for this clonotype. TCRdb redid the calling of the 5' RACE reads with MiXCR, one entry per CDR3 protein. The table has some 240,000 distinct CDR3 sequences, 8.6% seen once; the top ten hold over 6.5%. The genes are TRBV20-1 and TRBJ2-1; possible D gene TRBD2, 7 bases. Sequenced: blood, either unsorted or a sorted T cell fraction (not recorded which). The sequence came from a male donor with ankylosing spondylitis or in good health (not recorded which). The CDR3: CSAYGGRGDEQFF. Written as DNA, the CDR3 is TGCAGTGCTTACGGGGGGAGGGGGGATGAGCAGTTCTTC.